The T cell receptor beta chain described here comes from a study of cytotoxic CD8 clonotypes in ibrutinib-treated CLL. Study-level results: Public clonotypes occurred uncommonly; on treatment, they contracted or remained stable. Baseline clonality, higher than in age-matched healthy donors, tracked circulating CD8+ T-cell counts. Sustained-remission and progressing patients were not sampled at matched times. Before falling back toward baseline at progression, clonality had risen at the time of ibrutinib response.

Turning to this clone: What it recognizes is unknown.

Germline loops: CDR1 GTSNPN, CDR2 SVGIG (reference sequence). This CDR3 spans 15 amino acids. The V gene lost 3 bases and the J gene lost 0 bases, with 9 bases spanning the gap. Here immunoSEQ multiplex PCR was the method, and the copy in TCRdb shows in-frame clones only, minus some. This table has some 93,000 clones, more than 75% appearing once. The material sequenced was PBMCs, taken after 12 months of ibrutinib treatment. This clonotype originated in a human donor with chronic lymphocytic leukemia. The rearrangement uses TRBV30 and TRBJ2-6, with D possibly matching TRBD2 (5 bases). CDR3 sequence (DNA): TGTGCCTGGAGCAGAGGGTTCTCTGGGGCCAACGTCCTGACTTTC. Residues: CAWSRGFSGANVLTF.